The 21 T cell receptor beta chains presented below share a single source sample, sequenced in a study of CD8+ T cells in alopecia areata. Extraction and reverse transcription of RNA yielded cDNA as the sequencing template. TCRdb's table, derived via immunoSEQ multiplex PCR, lists solely in-frame clones and lacks some. The sample lists 150,000 to 200,000 clones, 60% occurring once. Noted treatment: oral pan-JAK inhibitor, 5-10 mg twice daily. The sample consisted of CD4+ T cells sorted from blood, taken at week 24, from a patient treated with tofacitinib. These receptors all come from a human donor with alopecia areata.

A single count supports this clone. This chain joins TRBV15 and TRBJ2-3; D uncertain. Looked up from germline, CDR1 is LNHNV and CDR2 is YYDKDF (reference sequence). V was clipped by 0 bases and J by 2 bases, with 12 bases between them. The CDR3 sequence is 16 residues long. The CDR3 DNA reads as TGTGCCACCAGCAGAGATTACCCTCAAACCACAGATACGCAGTATTTT. It is translated as CATSRDYPQTTDTQYF.

The V gene is TRBV18, the J gene TRBJ1-2; D is undetermined. V was pared by 2 bases and J by 7 bases, with 8 bases between. CDR1 KGHSH and CDR2 LQKENI come from the germline V gene. The CDR3 is made up of 12 amino acids. In nucleotides, the CDR3 is TGTGCCAGCTCACCAGGGGATGGTGGCTACACCTTC. Its translation: CASSPGDGGYTF. The full variable domain, completed using reference TRBV18 and TRBJ1-2, is NAGVMQNPRHLVRRRGQEARLRCSPMKGHSHVYWYRQLPEEGLKFMVYLQKENIIDESGMPKERFSAEFPKEGPSILRIQQVVRGDSAAYFCASSPGDGGYTFGSGTRLTVV.

The gene calls are TRBV30 and TRBJ1-1; no clear D gene. The V end lost 0 bases, the J end lost 8 bases, and 7 bases lay between the germline ends. Germline CDR1 is GTSNPN and CDR2 is SVGIG (reference sequence). This CDR3 spans 11 amino acids. CDR3 region: CAWSVRLEAFF. The CDR3 DNA reads TGTGCCTGGAGTGTACGCCTGGAAGCTTTCTTT.

This chain links TRBV29-1 with TRBJ2-5; 7 positions agree with TRBD1. Looked up from germline, CDR1 is SQVTM and CDR2 is ANQGSEA. V shed 4 bases, J shed 3 bases, and the junction held 17 bases outside the gene matches. The CDR3 consists of 17 residues. CDR3 protein: CSVGKIQGGPGKETQYF. The CDR3 nucleotides are TGCAGCGTTGGAAAAATACAAGGGGGCCCGGGTAAAGAGACCCAGTACTTC.

This chain uses TRBV27 with TRBJ1-2; 8 bases are shared with TRBD1. J gave up 5 bases and V 3 bases, and 2 bases lay outside the gene matches. This CDR3 spans 13 amino acids. Germline CDR1 MNHEY, CDR2 SMNVEV (reference sequence). CDR3 DNA: TGTGCCAGCAGTTTGGGACAGGCTTATGGCTACACCTTC. Translated: CASSLGQAYGYTF.

This clone was counted a single time. The V call is TRBV7-9, the J call TRBJ2-6, with 7 bases lining up with TRBD2. V lost 6 bases to trimming and J lost 0 bases; unmatched junction nucleotides: 14. Germline V gene data show CDR1 as SEHNR and CDR2 as FQNEAQ (reference sequence). The CDR3 runs 19 residues. For the CDR3, the DNA is TGTGCCAGCAGACGCGGGTGGGCTAGCGGTGACTCTGGGGCCAACGTCCTGACTTTC. It translates to CASRRGWASGDSGANVLTF.

The table lists this clone with a few counts. This CDR3 reads CASSLRGLGSYEQYF. The CDR3 DNA reads as TGTGCCAGCAGCTTACGGGGCCTGGGCTCCTACGAGCAGTACTTC. The chain has TRBV11-2 and TRBJ2-7; possibly TRBD1 or TRBD2 for D (5 bases each). The CDR3 totals 15 residues. The V gene lost 2 bases and the J gene lost 0 bases, with 11 bases spanning the gap. Germline CDR1 reads SGHAT; CDR2 reads FQNNGV.

The chain couples TRBV7-2 to TRBJ1-2; 8 bases fit TRBD1. Trimming removed 5 bases from V and 8 bases from J; junction bases left unmatched: 10. CDR1 is SGHTA and CDR2 is FQGNSA in the germline V gene. The CDR3 totals 14 residues. CDR3 sequence: CASSGMDRARGYTF. CDR3 bases: TGTGCCAGCAGCGGGATGGACAGGGCTCGGGGCTACACCTTC. The whole variable domain, remainder taken from reference TRBV7-2 and TRBJ1-2, is GAGVSQSPSNKVTEKGKDVELRCDPISGHTALYWYRQSLGQGLEFLIYFQGNSAPDKSGLPSDRFSAERTGGSVSTLTIQRTQQEDSAVYLCASSGMDRARGYTFGSGTRLTVV.

This clone was counted a single time. J is TRBJ2-1 and V is TRBV6-5, with 9 bases lining up with TRBD2. The CDR3 extends over 13 amino acids. Per the germline V gene, CDR1 is MNHEY and CDR2 is SVGAGI. J gave up 9 bases and V 5 bases, and 5 bases lay outside the gene matches. The CDR3 coding sequence is TGTGCCAGCAGTCCTATGCGGGGGGGTGAGCAGTTCTTC. It yields the protein CASSPMRGGEQFF.

About this clone itself: An end of the junction does not agree with germline; a read error may underlie this. This chain uses TRBV30 with TRBJ2-1; 8 positions agree with TRBD2. The CDR3 length is 15 residues. The germline V gene has CDR1 GTSNPN and CDR2 SVGIG (reference sequence). The CDR3 reads CAWSPRSGVYYEQFF. DNA for the CDR3: TGTGCCTGGAGTCCCCGTAGCGGGGTCTACTATGAGCAGTTCTTC.

The rearrangement joins TRBV11-2 to TRBJ2-1; possibly TRBD1 for D (6 bases). Germline CDR1 reads SGHAT; CDR2 reads FQNNGV. V was clipped by 3 bases and J by 7 bases, with 7 bases between them. This CDR3 spans 12 amino acids. CDR3 sequence: CASSFRGNEQFF. DNA for the CDR3: TGTGCCAGCAGCTTCAGGGGTAATGAGCAGTTCTTC.

The chain is built from TRBV29-1 and TRBJ2-7, with a possible D match to TRBD2 (5 bases). The CDR3 has 12 amino acids. Germline V gene sequence: CDR1 SQVTM, CDR2 ANQGSEA. V was cut by 4 bases and J by 5 bases, with 12 bases left in between. CDR3 DNA: TGCAGCGTTGTTCGGGGTCGCGACGAGCAGTACTTC. Amino acid sequence: CSVVRGRDEQYF.

This clone was counted only a few times. V usage is TRBV7-9 and J usage is TRBJ2-1; 12 bases are shared with TRBD2. After removal of 2 bases from V and 5 bases from J, the junction contained 1 base not matched to a gene. CDR3 length: 15 amino acids. The germline gives CDR1 SEHNR, CDR2 FQNEAQ (reference sequence). The CDR3 reads CASSLLAGGHNEQFF. CDR3 DNA sequence: TGTGCCAGCAGCTTACTAGCGGGGGGGCACAATGAGCAGTTCTTC.

V and J are TRBV30 and TRBJ2-7; D may correspond to TRBD1 or TRBD2 (5 bases each). Trimming removed 4 bases at V and 9 bases at J, with 22 bases between. CDR1 and CDR2 (germline): GTSNPN, SVGIG (reference sequence). This CDR3 is built from 14 residues. The CDR3 DNA sequence: TGTGCCTGGAATAGCCACGACAGCCGAGGGCGGCAGTACTTC. Amino acid sequence: CAWNSHDSRGRQYF.

The chain combines TRBV11-2 with TRBJ1-3; weak D call: TRBD1 (5 bases). The CDR3 contains 15 residues. Germline CDR1 and CDR2: SGHAT and FQNNGV. V shed 2 bases and J shed 1 base, with 9 bases lying between them. CDR3: CASSLRPGSGNTIYF. The CDR3 DNA sequence: TGTGCCAGCAGCTTACGGCCAGGGTCTGGAAACACCATATATTTT.

This clone has just a few counts. The gene calls are TRBV15 and TRBJ2-2; 7 nucleotides align to TRBD1. V lost 0 bases to trimming and J lost 7 bases; unmatched junction nucleotides: 11. Germline V gene lookup returns CDR1 LNHNV and CDR2 YYDKDF (reference sequence). The CDR3 totals 17 residues. CDR3 amino acids: CATSRDLTGLLFGELFF. The CDR3 nucleotides are TGTGCCACCAGCAGAGATTTGACAGGGTTACTATTCGGGGAGCTGTTTTTT.

This clone was observed a few times. J is TRBJ1-1 and V is TRBV29-1; the D is unclear. Germline V CDR1 and CDR2: SQVTM, ANQGSEA. This CDR3 has 14 amino acids. Trimming removed 7 bases from V and 0 bases from J, with 15 bases in between. This chain's CDR3 is CSADGVMMNTEAFF. DNA for the CDR3: TGCAGCGCGGACGGAGTCATGATGAACACTGAAGCTTTCTTT.

The V and J genes are TRBV7-2 and TRBJ2-7; tentative D call: TRBD2 (5 bases). The CDR3 has 14 amino acids. V lost 7 bases and J 0 bases, leaving 13 bases between the germline ends. CDR1 SGHTA and CDR2 FQGNSA come from the germline V gene. The CDR3 sequence is CASKTGSSSYEQYF. The CDR3 bases are TGTGCCAGCAAGACGGGAAGTAGCTCCTACGAGCAGTACTTC.

This clone was detected only once. This chain joins TRBV5-1 and TRBJ2-1, with D unclear. Germline-derived CDR1 and CDR2 are SGHRS and YFSETQ. The CDR3 totals 14 residues. Deletions cut 1 base from V and 9 bases from J, with 14 bases between. This CDR3 is CASSLRVLQTEQFF. CDR3 coding DNA: TGCGCCAGCAGCTTGCGAGTCTTACAGACTGAGCAGTTCTTC.

This clone was counted a few times. This rearrangement joins TRBV29-1 to TRBJ2-2; D uncertain. Between the trimmed V and J ends, which lost 2 bases and 7 bases, there was a span of 5 bases. The CDR3 totals 11 residues. Germline CDR1 and CDR2: SQVTM and ANQGSEA. The CDR3 is CSVENGGELFF. The DNA for the CDR3 is TGCAGCGTTGAAAATGGCGGGGAGCTGTTTTTT.

The J gene is TRBJ2-7, the V gene TRBV7-9; 10 nucleotides line up with TRBD2. Germline V CDR1 and CDR2: SEHNR, FQNEAQ (reference sequence). This CDR3 comprises 17 residues. The V and J ends lost 5 bases and 2 bases, in that order; junction bases with no gene match: 12. The CDR3 DNA is TGTGCCAGCAGCCCTAGGGCTAGCGGGGGAAAAACCTACGAGCAGTACTTC. It encodes CASSPRASGGKTYEQYF.